This is a list of T cell receptor beta chains from one sample in a study of cytomegalovirus exposure and HLA in healthy donors. Assay: immunoSEQ multiplex PCR; the TCRdb copy retains only in-frame clones and omits some. The data show over 150,000 clones, roughly 80% seen once. Source material: PBMCs. Source of these receptors: a male donor in good health and CMV-seropositive. Each CDR3 is given with its conserved first and last residue. A D gene is named only where the DNA matches it firmly. Part of the rows lack a size; the others show once, few, many or a class for expanded clones.

TRBD1	TRBV20-1	TRBJ2-1	few	TGCAGTCCGGGACAGGGAGTTGGTCAGTTCTTC	CSPGQGVGQFF
.	TRBV21-1	TRBJ2-1	.	TGTGCCAGCAGCAAAGCAGCTAGCGGGAGGGAAACCTACAATGAGCAGTTCTTC	CASSKAASGRETYNEQFF
TRBD1	TRBV5-1	TRBJ2-7	.	TGCGCCAGCGGGACAGGTCTTTCCTACGAGCAGTACTTC	CASGTGLSYEQYF
TRBD1	TRBV4-3	TRBJ2-3	.	TGCGCCAGCAGCCCCGGACAGGGAGCAGATACGCAGTATTTT	CASSPGQGADTQYF
.	TRBV28	TRBJ2-7	.	TGTGCCAGCAGTTTGGGGCCAGCCTACGAGCAGTACTTC	CASSLGPAYEQYF
TRBD2	TRBV4-3	TRBJ2-5	.	TGCGCCAGCTCCCGGGGAGTAGCGGGGGAGACCCAGTACTTC	CASSRGVAGETQYF
TRBD1	TRBV7-8	TRBJ1-2	once	TGTGCCAGCAGCTTAGGGGTTAAGACAGGGCCCTACTATGGCTACACCTTC	CASSLGVKTGPYYGYTF
.	TRBV5-4	TRBJ1-3	.	TGTGCCAGCAGCCCTCGGGACACCGGCCCTGGAAACACCATATATTTT	CASSPRDTGPGNTIYF
.	TRBV30	TRBJ2-7	few	TGTGCCTGGAGTGTAGCTGGCTACGAGCAGTACTTC	CAWSVAGYEQYF
TRBD2	TRBV18	TRBJ2-5	.	TGTGCCAGCTCAACCGGACTAGCGGGAGGGGGTGAGACCCAGTACTTC	CASSTGLAGGGETQYF
.	TRBV11-2	TRBJ2-1	.	TGTGCCAGCAGATACCTAGGCCGGGGGAATGAGCAGTTCTTC	CASRYLGRGNEQFF
TRBD1	TRBV27	TRBJ1-1	.	TGTGCCAGCAGTGGGACAGGGGGCACTGAAGCTTTCTTT	CASSGTGGTEAFF
.	TRBV27	TRBJ2-7	once	TGTGCCAGCAGTCTAGGTTGGGGGGGCGGCCGGAAAACTTCCTACGAGCAGTACTTC	CASSLGWGGGRKTSYEQYF
TRBD1	TRBV4-1	TRBJ1-2	.	TGCGCCAGCAGCCAAGAAGACAAAGGGACAGGGGGCCCTGGCTACACCTTC	CASSQEDKGTGGPGYTF
.	TRBV19	TRBJ2-5	.	TGTGCCAGTAGGAAAGGGGGGGGAGAGACCCAGTACTTC	CASRKGGGETQYF
.	TRBV6-5	TRBJ1-3	.	TGTGCCAGCAGTTACTCGCGTCCGAGCTCTGGAAACACCATATATTTT	CASSYSRPSSGNTIYF
TRBD1	TRBV5-8	TRBJ1-5	.	TGTGCCAGCAGCTCGGGGCAGGGGGGAAGCAATCAGCCCCAGCATTTT	CASSSGQGGSNQPQHF
TRBD1	TRBV4-1	TRBJ1-1	once	TGCGCCAGCAGCCAAGGAGCTACGGACAGGGGCTTGAACACTGAAGCTTTCTTT	CASSQGATDRGLNTEAFF
TRBD1	TRBV19	TRBJ1-5	.	TGTGCCAGTAGTCAGGGGACAGGGGGAAATCAGCCCCAGCATTTT	CASSQGTGGNQPQHF
.	TRBV30	TRBJ2-6	.	TGTGCCTGGAGTGTACCGCGGGGACGCTCTGGGGCCAACGTCCTGACTTTC	CAWSVPRGRSGANVLTF
.	TRBV9	TRBJ1-2	.	TGTGCCAGCAGCGTAGGACAGACTAACTATGGCTACACCTTC	CASSVGQTNYGYTF
.	TRBV5-8	TRBJ1-3	.	TGTGCCAGCAGCTTGTTGCCAGGGGGAAACACCATATATTTT	CASSLLPGGNTIYF